This is a list of T cell receptor beta chains from one sample in a study of blood T cell repertoires in COVID-19. Libraries were prepared by immunoSEQ multiplex PCR; TCRdb keeps only in-frame clonotypes and omits some of them. The sample carries some 230,000 clones, about 86% recorded once. Specimen: PBMCs or T cells enriched from blood (not recorded which). These receptors were collected from a woman between 35 and 50 years old with acute COVID-19. The CDR3 runs from the conserved cysteine through the conserved F or W. The order of the fields is CDR3 DNA, CDR3 protein, D gene, J gene, clone size, V gene. A D gene is named only where the DNA matches it firmly. A row's size may be missing; if present it is once, few, many or a size class.

TGTGCCAGCAGCCAGTGGACTAAGCCAGGAAAACTGTTTTTT	CASSQWTKPGKLFF	-	TRBJ1-4	-	TRBV16
TGTGCCAGTAGTATTGGTGTGCGTAATGAGCAGTTCTTC	CASSIGVRNEQFF	-	TRBJ2-1	-	TRBV19
TGTGCCAGCAGTAGACAGGGGCACATTTCCTATGGCTACACCTTC	CASSRQGHISYGYTF	TRBD1	TRBJ1-2	-	TRBV28
TGTGCCAGCAGCCTCGGGACTAGCGGTAACCTCCCCACAGATACGCAGTATTTT	CASSLGTSGNLPTDTQYF	TRBD2	TRBJ2-3	few	TRBV3-1/TRBV3-2
TGCGCCAGCAAGTCCGGCTACAATGAGCAGTTCTTC	CASKSGYNEQFF	-	TRBJ2-1	-	TRBV5-1
TGTGCCAGTAGTGCCGGGACTGGATACAATGAGCAGTTCTTC	CASSAGTGYNEQFF	-	TRBJ2-1	-	TRBV19
TGTGCCAGCAGTCTCGGGATAGCGGGGCCCTACGAGCAGTACTTC	CASSLGIAGPYEQYF	TRBD2	TRBJ2-7	once	TRBV28
TGTGCCAGCAGTTTCGGGGAGGGAGAAAAACTGTTTTTT	CASSFGEGEKLFF	-	TRBJ1-4	-	TRBV12-3/TRBV12-4
TGTGCCAGCAGCCAAGGCGACAGGGTTTTGGGGGAGACCCAGTACTTC	CASSQGDRVLGETQYF	TRBD1	TRBJ2-5	-	TRBV14
TGTGCCATCAGTGCTAAGGCGGGGGGGTCGCTTAAATACAATGAGCAGTTCTTC	CAISAKAGGSLKYNEQFF	TRBD2	TRBJ2-1	-	TRBV10-3
TGTGCCACCAGTGATTTGGCAATGGGGGAGGCTAATGAAAAACTGTTTTTT	CATSDLAMGEANEKLFF	-	TRBJ1-4	-	TRBV24-1
TGCGCCAGCAGCCAAGTGACAGGGAACTATGGCTACACCTTC	CASSQVTGNYGYTF	TRBD1	TRBJ1-2	-	TRBV4-1
TGTGCCAGCAGCTTGTCGGGAAGCACAGATACGCAGTATTTT	CASSLSGSTDTQYF	-	TRBJ2-3	-	TRBV5-5
TGTGCCAGCAGCCCTCGGACAGGGACTAAAGATACGCAGTATTTT	CASSPRTGTKDTQYF	-	TRBJ2-3	-	TRBV11-3
TGTGCCAGCAGTTCTCCGGGACAGGGGACGGATGAGCAGTTCTTC	CASSSPGQGTDEQFF	TRBD1	TRBJ2-1	-	TRBV27
TGTGCCAGCAGTCTCGGGACACCCCACGCGAACGAGCAGTACTTC	CASSLGTPHANEQYF	-	TRBJ2-7	once	TRBV28
TGTGCCAGCAGTTTATTCTCTCAGGGGCACTATGGCTACACCTTC	CASSLFSQGHYGYTF	-	TRBJ1-2	-	TRBV27
TGTGCCAGCAGCCAGGACGGGGATGAGACTGAAGCTTTCTTT	CASSQDGDETEAFF	-	TRBJ1-1	-	TRBV7-9
TGTGCCAGCAGTGCGGCGGGAAAATCAGGCAATGAGCAGTTCTTC	CASSAAGKSGNEQFF	-	TRBJ2-1	-	TRBV2
TGTGCCAGCAGTAACAGCCGGGACATAAATCAGCCCCAGCATTTT	CASSNSRDINQPQHF	-	TRBJ1-5	-	TRBV2
TGCGCCAGCAGCCCAAAAAACAGGGCGGCTAATGAAAAACTGTTTTTT	CASSPKNRAANEKLFF	-	TRBJ1-4	-	TRBV5-1
TGTGCCAGTAGTATAGTTTCCGGGGGACGGCAGCCCCAGCATTTT	CASSIVSGGRQPQHF	-	TRBJ1-5	-	TRBV19
TGTGCCAGCAGCTACTCCTCGATGAACACTGAAGCTTTCTTT	CASSYSSMNTEAFF	-	TRBJ1-1	-	TRBV7-6
TGTGCCAGCAGCAACCTCGGGACAGGGGAGCTCTTACTGTTTGCGCCCCAGCATTTT	CASSNLGTGELLLFAPQHF	TRBD1	TRBJ1-5	-	TRBV5-8
TGTGCCAGCAGTGAGAGGAGGGATGAGACCCAGTACTTC	CASSERRDETQYF	-	TRBJ2-5	-	TRBV2
TGTGCCACCAGTGACAACCGGGACAGAAAAGAGACCCAGTACTTC	CATSDNRDRKETQYF	TRBD1	TRBJ2-5	many	TRBV24-1
TGTGCCAGCAGCGGGACAGGTCCGAGGGCCAACGTCCTGACTTTC	CASSGTGPRANVLTF	TRBD1	TRBJ2-6	-	TRBV7-9
TGTGCCAGCAGCAAAAGTGGAGCGGGGGGGACAGATACGCAGTATTTT	CASSKSGAGGTDTQYF	-	TRBJ2-3	-	TRBV21-1
TGTGCCAGCAGCCAAGTAGAGACTCAGCAGTTCTTC	CASSQVETQQFF	-	TRBJ2-1	-	TRBV3-1/TRBV3-2
TGTGCCAGCTCACCAGGGGACAGGGTATTGACTGAAGCTTTCTTT	CASSPGDRVLTEAFF	TRBD1	TRBJ1-1	-	TRBV18
TGTGCCAGCAGCTTGCTCGGGATATATAATTCACCCCTCCACTTT	CASSLLGIYNSPLHF	-	TRBJ1-6	-	TRBV7-2
TGTGCCAGCAGCTGGGCGACAGGGGGCGCATCAGGAACTAATGAAAAACTGTTTTTT	CASSWATGGASGTNEKLFF	TRBD1	TRBJ1-4	-	TRBV7-9
TGCGCCAGCAGCTTGGGGGGGCGGGAGAATTCACCCCTCCACTTT	CASSLGGRENSPLHF	-	TRBJ1-6	-	TRBV5-1
TGTGCCAGCAGCTTTGTCCGGGGGGGCTACAATGAGCAGTTCTTC	CASSFVRGGYNEQFF	TRBD2	TRBJ2-1	once	TRBV7-9
TGTGCCAGCAGACGACAGGGAATCTACGAGCAGTACTTC	CASRRQGIYEQYF	TRBD1	TRBJ2-7	-	TRBV6-5
TGTGCCAGCAGCACGATACTGCGATCCTACAATGAGCAGTTCTTC	CASSTILRSYNEQFF	-	TRBJ2-1	-	TRBV27